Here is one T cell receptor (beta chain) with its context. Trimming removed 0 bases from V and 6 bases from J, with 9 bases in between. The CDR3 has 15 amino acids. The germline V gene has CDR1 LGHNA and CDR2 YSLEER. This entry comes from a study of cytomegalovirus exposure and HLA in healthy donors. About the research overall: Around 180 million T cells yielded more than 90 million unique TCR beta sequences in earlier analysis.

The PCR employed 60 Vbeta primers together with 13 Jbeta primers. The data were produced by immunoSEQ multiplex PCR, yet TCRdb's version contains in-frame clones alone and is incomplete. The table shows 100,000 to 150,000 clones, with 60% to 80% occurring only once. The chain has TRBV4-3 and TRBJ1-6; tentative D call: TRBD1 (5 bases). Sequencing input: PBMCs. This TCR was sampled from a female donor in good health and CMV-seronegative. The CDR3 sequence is CASSQERGSNSPLHF. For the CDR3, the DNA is TGCGCCAGCAGCCAAGAAAGGGGAAGTAATTCACCCCTCCACTTT.